This TCR beta chain was captured by sequencing in a study of OX40 agonist ivuxolimab in advanced cancers. Whole-study context: Patients received ivuxolimab, an agonistic anti-OX40 (CD134) antibody.

Generated by immunoSEQ multiplex PCR, the TCRdb table keeps only in-frame clones and is missing some. Among about 46,000 clones listed, about 91% were seen once. Excluded were patients having autoimmune disease history or systemic immunosuppression. Sequencing used CD4+ or CD8+ T cells sorted from blood, obtained in a trial of the OX40 agonist ivuxolimab. The TCR was taken from an adult with an advanced solid tumor such as melanoma, head and neck, liver or kidney cancer.

This CDR3 is CASSLGGSYNEQFF. The CDR3 bases are TGTGCCAGCAGCTTGGGGGGCTCCTACAATGAGCAGTTCTTC. The J gene is TRBJ2-1, the V gene TRBV5-5; D unresolved. Trimming pared 0 bases from V and 0 bases from J, leaving 4 bases between. This CDR3 comprises 14 residues. Germline lookup yields CDR1 SGHKS and CDR2 YYEKEE (reference sequence).